Presented here are 29 T cell receptor beta chains from one specimen sequenced in a study of T cell responses to AZD1222 COVID-19 vaccine. The protocol was immunoSEQ multiplex PCR, while the TCRdb copy is restricted to in-frame clones and leaves out a portion. Here the sample spans 150,000 or so clones, 90% to 95% being singletons. The specimen comprised peripheral blood, sampled on day 0 of AZD1222 vaccination. The receptors originated from an adult in good health.

The V gene is TRBV13, the J gene TRBJ2-1; 10 bases match TRBD2. V lost 5 bases and J lost 3; bases outside the gene matches: 7. CDR3 size: 16 residues. The V gene's germline CDR1 is PRHDT and CDR2 FYEKMQ (reference sequence). CDR3: CASSPPSGGDYNEQFF. As DNA, the CDR3 is TGTGCCAGCAGCCCGCCCAGCGGGGGGGACTACAATGAGCAGTTCTTC.

The chain has TRBV20-1 and TRBJ1-2, with D unresolved. CDR1 and CDR2 from the germline V gene are DFQATT and SNEGSKA (reference sequence). Between the trimmed V and J ends, which lost 3 bases and 8 bases, there was a span of 7 bases. The CDR3 covers 10 residues. The CDR3 region is CSASASGYTF. DNA of the CDR3: TGCAGTGCTAGTGCCAGCGGCTACACCTTC.

J is TRBJ1-3 and V is TRBV28; no clear D gene. The germline CDR1 and CDR2 sequences are MDHEN and SYDVKM. This CDR3 comprises 14 residues. V was cut by 2 bases and J by 1 base, with 6 bases left in between. The chain's CDR3 is CASSLMGSGNTIYF. The CDR3 nucleotides read TGTGCCAGCAGTTTAATGGGTTCTGGAAACACCATATATTTT. The whole variable domain, filled in from reference TRBV28 and TRBJ1-3, reads DVKVTQSSRYLVKRTGEKVFLECVQDMDHENMFWYRQDPGLGLRLIYFSYDVKMKEKGDIPEGYSVSREKKERFSLILESASTNQTSMYLCASSLMGSGNTIYFGEGSWLTVV.

This chain connects TRBV9 to TRBJ1-1; 8 bases align to TRBD1. V lost 0 bases and J lost 2; bases outside the gene matches: 6. The CDR3 has 16 residues. The germline CDR1 and CDR2 sequences are SGDLS and YYNGEE. The CDR3 loop reads CASSVVPGGLNTEAFF. The CDR3 nucleotides read TGTGCCAGCAGCGTAGTGCCAGGGGGCTTAAACACTGAAGCTTTCTTT.

The chain uses TRBV18 and TRBJ1-5; unclear D gene. The CDR3 length is 13 residues. Trimming took off 6 bases at V and 6 bases at J, with 12 bases between the two ends. Germline CDR1 is KGHSH and CDR2 is LQKENI. The CDR3 reads CASSTTGFQPQHF. The DNA of the CDR3 is TGTGCCAGCTCTACCACGGGGTTTCAGCCCCAGCATTTT.

The chain is built from TRBV2 and TRBJ2-7; no firm D call. V was trimmed by 6 bases and J by 7 bases, leaving 10 bases between them. Germline CDR1 is SNHLY and CDR2 is FYNNEI. The CDR3 is made up of 11 amino acids. CDR3 sequence (DNA): TGTGCCAGCAGGGGATCTAGGGAGCAGTACTTC. Amino acid sequence: CASRGSREQYF. The full variable domain, completed using reference TRBV2 and TRBJ2-7, is EPEVTQTPSHQVTQMGQEVILRCVPISNHLYFYWYRQILGQKVEFLVSFYNNEISEKSEIFDDQFSVERPDGSNFTLKIRSTKLEDSAMYFCASRGSREQYFGPGTRLTVT.

The chain joins TRBV7-9 to TRBJ2-5; 11 bases align to TRBD2. Germline loops: CDR1 SEHNR, CDR2 FQNEAQ (reference sequence). This CDR3 comprises 15 residues. V was clipped by 4 bases and J by 3 bases; unmatched bases: 4. Written as DNA, the CDR3 is TGTGCCAGCAGCTCAGATAGCGGGAGGGAAGAGACCCAGTACTTC. It specifies CASSSDSGREETQYF.

The chain combines TRBV28 with TRBJ1-2; maybe TRBD1 (5 bases). Trimming removed 5 bases at V and 8 bases at J, with 15 bases between. The CDR3 sequence is 13 residues long. Germline V lookup: CDR1 MDHEN, CDR2 SYDVKM. This CDR3 reads CASSRLGGSGYTF. The CDR3 nucleotides are TGTGCCAGCAGTCGTTTGGGGGGGAGCGGCTACACCTTC.

The chain recombines TRBV6-4 with TRBJ2-7; TRBD2 might be the D (6 bases). CDR3 length: 17 amino acids. The V end lost 8 bases, the J end lost 0 bases, and 23 bases lay between the germline ends. Germline V CDR1 and CDR2: MRHNA, SNTAGT. The CDR3 DNA follows: TGTGCCAGCGCCAGGGAGAAGACGGGACTGAACTCCTACGAGCAGTACTTC. Translating gives CASAREKTGLNSYEQYF.

The genes are TRBV11-3 and TRBJ2-3, with no clear D. The CDR3 is made up of 14 amino acids. Germline CDR1 is SGHNT and CDR2 is YENEEA. Deletions cut 5 bases from V and 1 base from J, with 10 bases between. CDR3 in DNA: TGTGCCAGCAGCCCCCGCCCGCGCACAGATACGCAGTATTTT. Translated: CASSPRPRTDTQYF. The full variable domain, in which reference TRBV11-3 and TRBJ2-3 provide the parts outside the CDR3, is EAGVVQSPRYKIIEKKQPVAFWCNPISGHNTLYWYLQNLGQGPELLIRYENEEAVDDSQLPKDRFSAERLKGVDSTLKIQPAELGDSAVYLCASSPRPRTDTQYFGPGTRLTVL.

The gene calls are TRBV5-5 and TRBJ1-2, with 7 bases identical to TRBD1. Germline trimming cut 4 bases from V and 4 bases from J; bases unmatched to any gene: 16. The CDR3 runs 17 residues. CDR1 and CDR2 (germline): SGHKS, YYEKEE (reference sequence). The CDR3 reads CASSPDVGDRVGYGYTF. The CDR3 DNA reads as TGTGCCAGCAGCCCGGATGTTGGCGACAGGGTGGGCTATGGCTACACCTTC.

The chain uses TRBV20-1 and TRBJ2-7; 9 positions agree with TRBD1. With V trimmed by 5 bases and J by 5 bases, 1 base remained unmatched. The CDR3 spans 11 residues. Germline CDR1 and CDR2: DFQATT and SNEGSKA (reference sequence). The CDR3 here is CSAGQGNEQYF. The CDR3 DNA follows: TGCAGTGCTGGACAGGGGAACGAGCAGTACTTC.

This chain uses TRBV5-1 with TRBJ2-2; D gene unclear. V was clipped by 7 bases and J by 8 bases, with 15 bases between them. CDR1 and CDR2 (germline): SGHRS, YFSETQ. The CDR3 consists of 13 residues. CDR3 in DNA: TGCGCCAGCGGCGATTTAGACGGTGGGGAGCTGTTTTTT. Translation: CASGDLDGGELFF.

The chain recombines TRBV9 with TRBJ2-1; TRBD2 matches 7 bases. CDR3 length equals 14 residues. With V trimmed by 6 bases and J by 4 bases, 7 bases remained unmatched. Per germline, CDR1 SGDLS and CDR2 YYNGEE. The CDR3, as DNA: TGTGCCAGCAAGCGGGACCTTTTATACAATGAGCAGTTCTTC. Translation: CASKRDLLYNEQFF.

Here the CDR3 reads CASSVGGRQETQYF. The CDR3 DNA is TGTGCCAGCAGTGTGGGGGGGCGCCAAGAGACCCAGTACTTC. The chain combines TRBV28 with TRBJ2-5; perhaps TRBD2 as D (7 bases). Germline CDR1 MDHEN, CDR2 SYDVKM. Between the trimmed V and J ends, which lost 5 bases and 1 base, there was a span of 11 bases. The CDR3 is 14 residues long.

The chain is built from TRBV14 and TRBJ2-1; 10 bases are shared with TRBD2. Germline V gene lookup returns CDR1 SGHDN and CDR2 FVKESK. The CDR3 totals 15 residues. V lost 6 bases and J lost 12; bases outside the gene matches: 14. The CDR3 bases are TGTGCCAGCAGGACGACTAGCGGGCTCCGGGATGGGCAGTTCTTC. The encoded protein is CASRTTSGLRDGQFF.

The rearrangement links TRBV9 to TRBJ2-1, with TRBD2 identical over 10 bases. The CDR3 totals 15 residues. Germline V CDR1 and CDR2: SGDLS, YYNGEE. The trim removed 4 bases at V and 5 bases at J, leaving 6 bases unmatched. CDR3 bases: TGTGCCAGCAGCACCGGGACTAGCGATAACAATGAGCAGTTCTTC. Residues: CASSTGTSDNNEQFF.

The chain carries TRBV24-1 and TRBJ2-2, with 9 bases identical to TRBD2. V dropped 4 bases and J dropped 6; count of bases not matched to a gene: 8. CDR1 and CDR2 (germline): KGHDR, SFDVKD. The CDR3 has 16 residues. In DNA form, the CDR3 reads TGTGCCACCAGTGACCTGACTAGCGGCAGGCCCGGGGAGCTGTTTTTT. It translates to CATSDLTSGRPGELFF.

The V and J genes are TRBV11-2 and TRBJ1-1; the D is unclear. Germline-derived CDR1 and CDR2 are SGHAT and FQNNGV. V lost 6 bases, J lost 0 bases, and 5 bases lay in between. The CDR3 length is 12 residues. Here the CDR3 DNA reads TGTGCCAGCAGGCTTATGAACACTGAAGCTTTCTTT. It specifies CASRLMNTEAFF.

This chain uses TRBV19 with TRBJ1-2; TRBD1 is a possible D gene (6 bases). V dropped 7 bases and J dropped 4 bases, with 22 bases sitting between them. This CDR3 spans 16 amino acids. Germline V CDR1 and CDR2: LNHDA, SQIVND (reference sequence). The CDR3 here is CASNLRWGANGYGYTF. Here the CDR3 DNA reads TGTGCCAGTAACTTGAGGTGGGGGGCGAACGGCTATGGCTACACCTTC. Combining the CDR3 with reference TRBV19 and TRBJ1-2 gives the whole variable domain DGGITQSPKYLFRKEGQNVTLSCEQNLNHDAMYWYRQDPGQGLRLIYYSQIVNDFQKGDIAEGYSVSREKKESFPLTVTSAQKNPTAFYLCASNLRWGANGYGYTFGSGTRLTVV.

The J gene is TRBJ1-1, the V gene TRBV28, with D unclear. Germline lookup yields CDR1 MDHEN and CDR2 SYDVKM. The length of the CDR3 is 15 residues. The germline V and J ends were trimmed by 7 bases and 2 bases, with 17 bases remaining between them. The CDR3 protein is CASTSEGPYNTEAFF. DNA for the CDR3: TGTGCCAGCACCTCTGAGGGTCCCTATAACACTGAAGCTTTCTTT.

The CDR3 region has the DNA TGTGCCAGCAGGGGGGCCGCCTACGAGCAGTACTTC. Translation: CASRGAAYEQYF. This chain connects TRBV12-3 or TRBV12-4 to TRBJ2-7; a weak D match, TRBD1 (6 bases). Deletions cut 6 bases from V and 2 bases from J, with 8 bases between. CDR3 length equals 12 residues.

The rearrangement uses TRBV19 and TRBJ2-7; D tentatively reads TRBD1 or TRBD2 (6 bases each). The CDR3 has 14 amino acids. V lost 5 bases to trimming and J lost 5 bases, with 16 bases between them. Germline V gives CDR1 LNHDA, CDR2 SQIVND (reference sequence). The CDR3 nucleotides read TGTGCCAGTAGTCCGGGGGCGGCAAAAGACGAGCAGTACTTC. Amino acid sequence: CASSPGAAKDEQYF. The full variable domain, in which reference TRBV19 and TRBJ2-7 provide the parts outside the CDR3, is DGGITQSPKYLFRKEGQNVTLSCEQNLNHDAMYWYRQDPGQGLRLIYYSQIVNDFQKGDIAEGYSVSREKKESFPLTVTSAQKNPTAFYLCASSPGAAKDEQYFGPGTRLTVT.

V gene TRBV6-5 combines with J gene TRBJ2-1; D is perhaps TRBD1 or TRBD2 (7 bases each). The V end was cut by 5 bases, the J end by 3 bases, with 14 bases between. The CDR3 contains 15 residues. In germline, CDR1 is MNHEY, CDR2 SVGAGI. The CDR3 DNA reads TGTGCCAGCAGTCAGGGGGGGGAGGGCTACAATGAGCAGTTCTTC. It codes for CASSQGGEGYNEQFF.

The chain links TRBV5-6 to TRBJ1-5; 7 positions agree with TRBD1. Per the germline V gene, CDR1 is SGHDT and CDR2 is YYEEEE. The CDR3 totals 14 residues. V shed 3 bases, J shed 1 base, and the junction held 1 base outside the gene matches. The CDR3 here is CASSSTGSNQPQHF. The CDR3 DNA is TGTGCCAGCAGCTCGACAGGGAGCAATCAGCCCCAGCATTTT.

The chain carries TRBV2 and TRBJ2-7; 7 nucleotides match TRBD1. This CDR3 is 14 amino acids long. Trimming removed 3 bases from V and 3 bases from J; junction bases left unmatched: 5. Germline CDR1 reads SNHLY; CDR2 reads FYNNEI. The CDR3, as DNA: TGTGCCAGCAGTGACACAGGGGCAATCTACGAGCAGTACTTC. Amino acids: CASSDTGAIYEQYF.

The chain links TRBV13 to TRBJ2-2; TRBD1 matches at 8 bases. Looked up from germline, CDR1 is PRHDT and CDR2 is FYEKMQ (reference sequence). J was trimmed by 5 bases and V by 6 bases; bases with no gene match: 2. This CDR3 has 13 amino acids. CDR3 residues: CASRRTGTGELFF. In nucleotides, the CDR3 is TGTGCCAGCAGGCGGACAGGGACCGGGGAGCTGTTTTTT. The full variable domain, in which reference TRBV13 and TRBJ2-2 provide the parts outside the CDR3, is AAGVIQSPRHLIKEKRETATLKCYPIPRHDTVYWYQQGPGQDPQFLISFYEKMQSDKGSIPDRFSAQQFSDYHSELNMSSLELGDSALYFCASRRTGTGELFFGEGSRLTVL.

This chain joins TRBV7-3 and TRBJ2-5; D gene unclear. Germline CDR1 and CDR2: SGHTA and FQGTGA. With 4 bases removed from V and 2 bases from J, the gap between germline ends came to 11 bases. This CDR3 comprises 14 residues. CDR3 DNA: TGTGCCAGCAGCTCTAGACCTTCACAAGAGACCCAGTACTTC. It codes for CASSSRPSQETQYF.

CDR3 DNA: TGTGCCAGCAGCTTAGATGAGCTCGGCGAGCAGTACTTC. Translating gives CASSLDELGEQYF. The chain uses TRBV7-6 and TRBJ2-7; D remains unclear. Between the trimmed V and J ends, which lost 1 base and 6 bases, there was a span of 10 bases. This CDR3 contains 13 residues. CDR1 and CDR2 from the germline V gene are SGHVS and FNYEAQ.